This T cell receptor (beta chain) was sequenced for a study of blood T cell repertoires in COVID-19. About the study: From T cells, B-cell-depleted T cells, or PBMCs came the material, which was cDNA or gDNA.

Which cohort a participant joined came from the clinical history participants gave. Two negative PCRs, clearance, or symptom resolution had been documented for recovered Cohort 3 donors. The CDR3 extends over 13 amino acids. CDR1 and CDR2 (germline): MNHEY, SVGAGI. V shed 8 bases and J 4 bases; nucleotides not matched to a gene: 7. Authors' processing steps: Cell counts per sample came from amplifying reference gene primers. The protocol was immunoSEQ multiplex PCR, while the TCRdb copy is restricted to in-frame clones and leaves out a portion. Clonal size and the V and J genes are those of that table, whereas D and trimming came from the DNA. The profile shows 300,000 to 450,000 clones, over 75% of them singletons.

Sequencing input: PBMCs or T cells enriched from blood (not recorded which). V usage is TRBV6-5 and J usage is TRBJ1-1, with 7 bases matching TRBD1. This TCR was recovered from a young woman who had recovered from COVID-19. The CDR3 spells CASRDRAFTEAFF. CDR3 bases: TGTGCCAGCCGGGACAGAGCATTCACTGAAGCTTTCTTT.